This T cell receptor beta chain came from a study of shared clonotypes between healthy human individuals. Whole-study findings and limits: With few donors, the genetic and exposure-history diversity represented was limited. Naive subsets usually exceeded memory subsets in estimated richness. Inspection by rarefaction showed sorted-subset sequencing to be incomplete despite large depth.

Sequencing was performed with immunoSEQ multiplex PCR; in TCRdb, only in-frame clones are kept and a portion is missing. The sample has roughly 1.4 million clones; 98% are singletons. Comments on this clone: What it binds is unknown.

Germline V CDR1 and CDR2: MDHEN, SYDVKM. V lost 2 bases to trimming and J lost 5 bases; unmatched junction nucleotides: 5. The CDR3 runs 14 residues. The sequencing sample was made of naive CD4+ T cells sorted from blood. The subset denotes: CD45RA+ positively selected. The clonotype was recovered from a man aged 30 to 45 in good health. The V and J genes are TRBV28 and TRBJ2-7, with 8 bases matching TRBD1. The CDR3 bases are TGTGCCAGCAGTTTAACAGGGGGTCGCAACGAGCAGTACTTC. This encodes CASSLTGGRNEQYF. The full variable domain, its missing parts supplied by reference TRBV28 and TRBJ2-7, is DVKVTQSSRYLVKRTGEKVFLECVQDMDHENMFWYRQDPGLGLRLIYFSYDVKMKEKGDIPEGYSVSREKKERFSLILESASTNQTSMYLCASSLTGGRNEQYFGPGTRLTVT.